The text below deals with one TCR beta chain. This entry belongs to a study of monozygotic twins with inflammatory bowel disease. This CDR3 has 14 residues. The germline V gene has CDR1 MGHDK and CDR2 SYGVNS. From the 5' RACE reads, TCRdb lists one entry per CDR3 protein and no DNA. The sample includes about 93,000 distinct CDR3 sequences. Specimen: blood. This clonotype originated in a human donor with ulcerative colitis or Crohn's disease, or a healthy co-twin of an affected twin (not recorded which). The chain has TRBV25-1 and TRBJ2-7; without DNA, the TCRdb call of TRBD1 cannot be checked. The chain's CDR3 is CASSPRTGSHEQYF.